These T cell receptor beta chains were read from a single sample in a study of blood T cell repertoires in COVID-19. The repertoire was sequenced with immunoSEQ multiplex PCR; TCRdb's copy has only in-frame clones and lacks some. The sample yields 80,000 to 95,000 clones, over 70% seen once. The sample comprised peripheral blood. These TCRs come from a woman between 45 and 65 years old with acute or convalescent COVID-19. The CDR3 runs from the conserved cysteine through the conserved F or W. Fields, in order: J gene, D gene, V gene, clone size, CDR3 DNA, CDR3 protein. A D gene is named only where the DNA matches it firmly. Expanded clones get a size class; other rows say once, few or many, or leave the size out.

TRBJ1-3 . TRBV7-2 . TGTGCCAGCAGCTTACTCTCCCTCTCTGGAAACACCATATATTTT CASSLLSLSGNTIYF
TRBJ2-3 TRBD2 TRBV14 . TGTGCCAGCAGAAGCGGGGGTACAGATACGCAGTATTTT CASRSGGTDTQYF
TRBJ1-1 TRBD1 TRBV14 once TGTGCCAGCAGCCCAGACAGGGGAAGGTGGACTGAAGCTTTCTTT CASSPDRGRWTEAFF
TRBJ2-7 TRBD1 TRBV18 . TGTGCCAGCTCGGGGACAGGGACCGAGCAGTACTTC CASSGTGTEQYF
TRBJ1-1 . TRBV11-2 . TGTGCCAGCAGCTTAGTGGGGGGGGTGACCACTGAAGCTTTCTTT CASSLVGGVTTEAFF
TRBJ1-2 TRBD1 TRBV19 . TGTGCCAGTAGTCCAACCGGGACAGGGGGCTTCTATGGCTACACCTTC CASSPTGTGGFYGYTF
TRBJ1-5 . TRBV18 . TGTGCCAGTCGCGCGGGGGCGGGGGGCAATCAGCCCCAGCATTTT CASRAGAGGNQPQHF
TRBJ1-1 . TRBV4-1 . TGCGCCAGCAGCAGGGTTGGGGCGAATACTGAAGCTTTCTTT CASSRVGANTEAFF
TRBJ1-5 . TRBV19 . TGTGCCAGTAGTATAGGGACACCCAAGCCCCAGCATTTT CASSIGTPKPQHF
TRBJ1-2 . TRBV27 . TGTGCCAGCAGTTTACGGTGGGGAGGGGGCTACACCTTC CASSLRWGGGYTF
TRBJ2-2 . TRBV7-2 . TGTGCCAGCAGCCCAGACAGAGCGAACACCGGGGAGCTGTTTTTT CASSPDRANTGELFF
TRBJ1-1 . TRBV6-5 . TGTGCCAGCAGTCCGATCTCGACAGGGAACACTGAAGCTTTCTTT CASSPISTGNTEAFF
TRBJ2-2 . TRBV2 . TGTGCCAGCAAAGGGGACTTAAATTTCCGGGAGCTGTTTTTT CASKGDLNFRELFF
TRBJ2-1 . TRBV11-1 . TGTGCCAGCAGCTTAGCCCTTAGCGGATCAAATGAGCAGTTCTTC CASSLALSGSNEQFF